A single sample gave rise to the 2 T cell receptor beta chains below, sequenced in a study of blood T cells in healthy people across ages. Primed by a sample-barcoded 5' primer and a J-beta primer mix, a second PCR proceeded for about 6 to 11 cycles. MiXCR, applied by TCRdb to the 5' RACE reads, yields one record per CDR3 protein. The sample has around 1,500,000 distinct CDR3 sequences, 28% seen once. Input material: blood. The receptor set was obtained from a woman aged 25 to 39 in good health.

Here the CDR3 DNA reads TGTGCCAGCAGTCTAATAGCGGTAGGAAACAATGAGCAGTTCTTC. This codes for CASSLIAVGNNEQFF. The chain joins TRBV6-5 to TRBJ2-1; a weak D match, TRBD2 (6 bases). CDR3 size: 15 residues. The V gene's germline CDR1 is MNHEY and CDR2 SVGAGI. V lost 5 bases and J 5 bases, leaving 16 bases between the germline ends.

V and J are TRBV28 and TRBJ2-7; TRBD2 aligns across 7 bases. This CDR3 region has 15 residues. The ends lost 7 bases at V and 5 bases at J; junction bases unmatched: 14. Germline CDR1 reads MDHEN; CDR2 reads SYDVKM. The CDR3: CASNAFGRGSNEQYF. DNA of the CDR3: TGTGCCAGCAATGCCTTCGGGCGGGGGTCGAACGAGCAGTACTTC.